This T cell receptor beta chain originates from a study of blood T cell repertoires in COVID-19. Study details: What the recovered Cohort 3 donors had was two negative PCRs, clearance, or symptom resolution. T cells, B-cell-depleted T cells, or PBMCs provided the cDNA or gDNA that served as material.

With 4 bases clipped from V and 1 base from J, the junction kept 11 bases outside the gene matches. This CDR3 has 19 residues. CDR1 and CDR2 from the germline V gene are LGHDT and YNNKEL (reference sequence). This table comes from immunoSEQ multiplex PCR, and its TCRdb copy is limited to in-frame clones, with some not included. The sample has 200,000 or so clones; about nine tenths are singletons. The clonotype was recovered from a man aged 25 to 40 in a cohort exposed to, infected with or recovered from COVID-19 (not recorded which). The sequenced sample consisted of PBMCs or T cells enriched from blood (not recorded which). V usage is TRBV3-1 (or the pseudogene TRBV3-2) and J usage is TRBJ2-2; TRBD2 matches 11 bases. The chain's CDR3 is CASSPRRPSGRLNTGELFF. CDR3 DNA sequence: TGTGCCAGCAGCCCTCGCAGACCTAGCGGGAGGCTGAACACCGGGGAGCTGTTTTTT.